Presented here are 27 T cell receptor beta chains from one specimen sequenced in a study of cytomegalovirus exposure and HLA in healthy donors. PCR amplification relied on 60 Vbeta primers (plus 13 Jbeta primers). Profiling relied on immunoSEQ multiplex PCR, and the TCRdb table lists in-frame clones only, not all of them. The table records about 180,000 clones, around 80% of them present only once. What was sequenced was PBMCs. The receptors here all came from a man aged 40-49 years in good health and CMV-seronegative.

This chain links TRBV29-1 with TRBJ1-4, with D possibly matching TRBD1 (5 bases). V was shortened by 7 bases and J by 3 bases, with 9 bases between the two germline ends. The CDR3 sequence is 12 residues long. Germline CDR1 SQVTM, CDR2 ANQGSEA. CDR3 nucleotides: TGCAGCGGGGGGGATCCTAATGAAAAACTGTTTTTT. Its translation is CSGGDPNEKLFF.

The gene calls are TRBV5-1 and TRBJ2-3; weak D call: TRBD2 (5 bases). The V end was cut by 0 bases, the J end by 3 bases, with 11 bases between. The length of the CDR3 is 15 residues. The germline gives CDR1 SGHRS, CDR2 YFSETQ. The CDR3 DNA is TGCGCCAGCAGCTTGGATGAGGGCCGGACAGATACGCAGTATTTT. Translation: CASSLDEGRTDTQYF.

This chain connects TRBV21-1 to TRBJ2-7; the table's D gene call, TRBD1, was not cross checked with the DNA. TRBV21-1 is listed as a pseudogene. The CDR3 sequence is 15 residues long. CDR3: CASTTGGQGVHEQYF. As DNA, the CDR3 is TGTGCCAGCACCACTGGGGGGCAGGGGGTCCACGAGCAGTACTTC.

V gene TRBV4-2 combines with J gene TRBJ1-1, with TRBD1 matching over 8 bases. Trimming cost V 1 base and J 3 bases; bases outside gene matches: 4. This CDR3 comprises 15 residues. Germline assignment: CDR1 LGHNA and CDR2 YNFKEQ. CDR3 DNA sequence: TGTGCCAGCAGCCAAGCAGGGGGCTGGGACACTGAAGCTTTCTTT. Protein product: CASSQAGGWDTEAFF.

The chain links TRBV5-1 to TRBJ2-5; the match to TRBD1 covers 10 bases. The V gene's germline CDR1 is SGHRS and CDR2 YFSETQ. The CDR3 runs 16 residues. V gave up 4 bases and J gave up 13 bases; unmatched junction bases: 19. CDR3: CASSMGLGTGVPPRYF. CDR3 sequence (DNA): TGCGCCAGCAGCATGGGACTGGGGACAGGGGTACCCCCAAGGTACTTC.

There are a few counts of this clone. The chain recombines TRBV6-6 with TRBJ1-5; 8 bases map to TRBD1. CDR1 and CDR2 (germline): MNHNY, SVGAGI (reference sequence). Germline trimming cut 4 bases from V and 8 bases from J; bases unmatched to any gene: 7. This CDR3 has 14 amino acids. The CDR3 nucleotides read TGTGCCAGCAGTTCCAATGGACAGGGTAAGCCCCAGCATTTT. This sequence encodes CASSSNGQGKPQHF.

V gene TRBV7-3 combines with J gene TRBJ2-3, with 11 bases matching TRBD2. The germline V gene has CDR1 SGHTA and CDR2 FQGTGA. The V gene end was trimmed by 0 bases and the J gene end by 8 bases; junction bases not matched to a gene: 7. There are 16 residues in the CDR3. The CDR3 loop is CASSLTPTLAGGTQYF. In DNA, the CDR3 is TGTGCCAGCAGCTTAACGCCCACCCTAGCGGGAGGTACGCAGTATTTT. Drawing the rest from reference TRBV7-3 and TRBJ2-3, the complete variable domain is GAGVSQTPSNKVTEKGKYVELRCDPISGHTALYWYRQSLGQGPEFLIYFQGTGAADDSGLPNDRFFAVRPEGSVSTLKIQRTERGDSAVYLCASSLTPTLAGGTQYFGPGTRLTVL.

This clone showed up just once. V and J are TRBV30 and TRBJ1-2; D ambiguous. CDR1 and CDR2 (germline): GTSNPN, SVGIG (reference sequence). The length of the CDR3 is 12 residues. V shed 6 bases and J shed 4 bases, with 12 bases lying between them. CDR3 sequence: CACGPRGYGYTF. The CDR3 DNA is TGTGCCTGTGGCCCCCGGGGCTATGGCTACACCTTC.

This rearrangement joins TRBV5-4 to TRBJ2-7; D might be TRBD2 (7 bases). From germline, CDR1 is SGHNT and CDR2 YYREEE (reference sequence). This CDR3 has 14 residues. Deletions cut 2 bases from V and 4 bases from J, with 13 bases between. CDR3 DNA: TGTGCCAGCAGCTTCCGGGGGGCCGGTTACGAGCAGTACTTC. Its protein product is CASSFRGAGYEQYF.

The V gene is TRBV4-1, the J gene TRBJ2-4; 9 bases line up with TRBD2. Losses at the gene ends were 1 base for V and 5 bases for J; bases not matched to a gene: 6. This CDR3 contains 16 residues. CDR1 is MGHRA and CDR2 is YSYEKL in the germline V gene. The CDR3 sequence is CASSQVGGGVENIQYF. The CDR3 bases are TGCGCCAGCAGCCAAGTTGGCGGGGGGGTCGAAAACATTCAGTACTTC.

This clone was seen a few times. The chain's CDR3 is CATSRSSGYEQYF. As DNA, the CDR3 is TGTGCCACCAGCAGAAGCTCAGGGTACGAGCAGTACTTC. The chain recombines TRBV15 with TRBJ2-7; a possible D gene is TRBD1 (5 bases). There are 13 residues in the CDR3. Germline V lookup: CDR1 LNHNV, CDR2 YYDKDF (reference sequence). Trimming stripped 2 bases from V and 4 bases from J, with 9 bases between.

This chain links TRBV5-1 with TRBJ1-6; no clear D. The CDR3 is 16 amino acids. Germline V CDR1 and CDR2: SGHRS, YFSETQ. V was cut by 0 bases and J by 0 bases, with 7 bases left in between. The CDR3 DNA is TGCGCCAGCAGCTTGGCGGTGAGCTCCTATAATTCACCCCTCCACTTT. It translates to CASSLAVSSYNSPLHF.

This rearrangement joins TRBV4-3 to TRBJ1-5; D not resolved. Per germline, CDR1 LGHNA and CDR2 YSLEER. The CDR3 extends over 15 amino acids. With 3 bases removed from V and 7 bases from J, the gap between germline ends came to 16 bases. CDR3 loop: CASSQDWSRLQPQHF. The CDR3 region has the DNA TGCGCCAGCAGCCAGGACTGGTCCCGGTTGCAGCCCCAGCATTTT.

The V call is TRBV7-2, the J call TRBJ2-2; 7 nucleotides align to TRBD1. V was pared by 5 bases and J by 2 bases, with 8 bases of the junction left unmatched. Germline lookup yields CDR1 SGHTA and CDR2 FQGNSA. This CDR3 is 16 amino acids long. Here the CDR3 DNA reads TGTGCCAGCAGCCGGGTCCGGGACAGCAACACCGGGGAGCTGTTTTTT. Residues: CASSRVRDSNTGELFF.

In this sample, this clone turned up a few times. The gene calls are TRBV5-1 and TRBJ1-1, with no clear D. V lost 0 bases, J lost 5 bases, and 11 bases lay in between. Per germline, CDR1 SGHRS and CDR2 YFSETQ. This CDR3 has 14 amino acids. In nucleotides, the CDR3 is TGCGCCAGCAGCTTGGAAGGACTTGATACTGAAGCTTTCTTT. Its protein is CASSLEGLDTEAFF.

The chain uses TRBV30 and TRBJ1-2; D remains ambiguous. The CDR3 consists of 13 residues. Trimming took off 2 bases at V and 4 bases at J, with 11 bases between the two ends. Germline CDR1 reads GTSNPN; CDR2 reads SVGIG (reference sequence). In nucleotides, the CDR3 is TGTGCCTGGAGTCTGGGAGGGAGCTATGGCTACACCTTC. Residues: CAWSLGGSYGYTF. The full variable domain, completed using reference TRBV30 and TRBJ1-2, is SQTIHQWPATLVQPVGSPLSLECTVEGTSNPNLYWYRQAAGRGLQLLFYSVGIGQISSEVPQNLSASRPQDRQFILSSKKLLLSDSGFYLCAWSLGGSYGYTFGSGTRLTVV.

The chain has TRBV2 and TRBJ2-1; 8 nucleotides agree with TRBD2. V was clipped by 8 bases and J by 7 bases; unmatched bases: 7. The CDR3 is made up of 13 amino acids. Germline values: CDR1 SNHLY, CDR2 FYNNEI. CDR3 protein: CASQSGSGNEQFF. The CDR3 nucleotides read TGTGCCAGCCAGAGCGGGAGTGGGAATGAGCAGTTCTTC.

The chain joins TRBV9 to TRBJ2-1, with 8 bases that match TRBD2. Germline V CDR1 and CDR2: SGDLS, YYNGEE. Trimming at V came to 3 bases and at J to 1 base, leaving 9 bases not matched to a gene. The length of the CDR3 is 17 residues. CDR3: CASSAAPSGGSYNEQFF. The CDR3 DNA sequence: TGTGCCAGCAGCGCTGCACCTTCGGGGGGGTCCTACAATGAGCAGTTCTTC.

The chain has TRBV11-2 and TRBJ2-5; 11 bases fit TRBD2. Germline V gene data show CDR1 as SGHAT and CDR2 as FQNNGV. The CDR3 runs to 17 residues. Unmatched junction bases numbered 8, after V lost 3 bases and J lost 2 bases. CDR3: CASSFARLAGLQETQYF. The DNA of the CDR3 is TGTGCCAGCAGCTTCGCACGACTAGCGGGGCTTCAAGAGACCCAGTACTTC.

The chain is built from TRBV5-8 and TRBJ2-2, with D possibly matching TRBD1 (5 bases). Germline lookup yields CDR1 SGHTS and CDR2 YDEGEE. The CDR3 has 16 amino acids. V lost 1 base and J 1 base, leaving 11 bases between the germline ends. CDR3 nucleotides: TGTGCCAGCAGCTTGCCTGGGGCAGGGAACACCGGGGAGCTGTTTTTT. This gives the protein CASSLPGAGNTGELFF. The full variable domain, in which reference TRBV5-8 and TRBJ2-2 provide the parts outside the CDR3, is EAGVTQSPTHLIKTRGQQATLRCSPISGHTSVYWYQQALGLGLQFLLWYDEGEERNRGNFPPRFSGRQFPNYSSELNVNALELEDSALYLCASSLPGAGNTGELFFGEGSRLTVL.

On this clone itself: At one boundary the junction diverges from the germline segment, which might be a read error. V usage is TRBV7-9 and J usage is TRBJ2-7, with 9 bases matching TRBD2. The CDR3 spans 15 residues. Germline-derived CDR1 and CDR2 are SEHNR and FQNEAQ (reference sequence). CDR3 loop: CSSSFPGGRANEQYF. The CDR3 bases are TGTTCCAGCAGCTTTCCTGGCGGGAGGGCGAACGAGCAGTACTTC. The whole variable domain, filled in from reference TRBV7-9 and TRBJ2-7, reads DTGVSQNPRHKITKRGQNVTFRCDPISEHNRLYWYRQTLGQGPEFLTYFQNEAQLEKSRLLSDRFSAERPKGSFSTLEIQRTEQGDSAMYLCSSSFPGGRANEQYFGPGTRLTVT.

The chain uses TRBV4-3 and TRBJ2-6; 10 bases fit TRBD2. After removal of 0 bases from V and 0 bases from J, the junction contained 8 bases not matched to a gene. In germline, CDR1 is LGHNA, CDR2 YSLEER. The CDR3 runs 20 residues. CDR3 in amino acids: CASSQDPPLAGDSGANVLTF. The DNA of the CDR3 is TGCGCCAGCAGCCAAGACCCCCCTCTAGCGGGAGACTCTGGGGCCAACGTCCTGACTTTC.

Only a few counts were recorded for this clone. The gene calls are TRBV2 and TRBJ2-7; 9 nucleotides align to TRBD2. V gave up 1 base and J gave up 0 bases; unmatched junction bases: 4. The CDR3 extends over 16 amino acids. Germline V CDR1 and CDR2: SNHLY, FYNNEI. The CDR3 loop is CASSEVGGRVSYEQYF. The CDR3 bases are TGTGCCAGCAGTGAAGTGGGCGGGAGGGTCTCCTACGAGCAGTACTTC.

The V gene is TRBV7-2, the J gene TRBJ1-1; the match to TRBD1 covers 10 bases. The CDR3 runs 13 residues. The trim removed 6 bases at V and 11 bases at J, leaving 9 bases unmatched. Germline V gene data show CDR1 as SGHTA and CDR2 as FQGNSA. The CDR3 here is CASRIRTGGIAFF. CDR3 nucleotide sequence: TGTGCCAGCAGGATTCGGACAGGGGGTATTGCTTTCTTT.

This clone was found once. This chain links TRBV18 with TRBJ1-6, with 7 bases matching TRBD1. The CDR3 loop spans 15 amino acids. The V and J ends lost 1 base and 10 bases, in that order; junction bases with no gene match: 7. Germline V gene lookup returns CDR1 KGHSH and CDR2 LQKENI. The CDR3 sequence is CASSPLEGATSPLHF. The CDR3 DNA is TGTGCCAGCTCACCACTCGAGGGGGCGACCTCACCCCTCCACTTT.

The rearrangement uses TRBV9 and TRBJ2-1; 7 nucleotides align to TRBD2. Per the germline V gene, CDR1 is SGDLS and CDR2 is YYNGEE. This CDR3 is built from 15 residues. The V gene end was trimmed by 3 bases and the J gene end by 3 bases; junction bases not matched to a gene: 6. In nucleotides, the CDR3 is TGTGCCAGCAGCGCCCGAGCGGGGCTCTACAATGAGCAGTTCTTC. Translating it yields CASSARAGLYNEQFF. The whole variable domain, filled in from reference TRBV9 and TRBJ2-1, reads DSGVTQTPKHLITATGQRVTLRCSPRSGDLSVYWYQQSLDQGLQFLIQYYNGEERAKGNILERFSAQQFPDLHSELNLSSLELGDSALYFCASSARAGLYNEQFFGPGTRLTVL.

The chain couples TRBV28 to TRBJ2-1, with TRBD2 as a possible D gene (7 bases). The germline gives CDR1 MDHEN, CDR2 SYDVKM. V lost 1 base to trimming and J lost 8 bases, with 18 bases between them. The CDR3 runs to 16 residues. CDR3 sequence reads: CASSLLMGGPSDEQFF. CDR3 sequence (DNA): TGTGCCAGCAGTTTATTGATGGGGGGGCCCAGCGATGAGCAGTTCTTC.